Reported below is one TCR beta chain. Its antigen is as yet unknown. The data belong to a study of shared clonotypes between healthy human individuals. Study information: The people who gave samples were two women and a few men aged 18 to 49.

Sequencing was performed with immunoSEQ multiplex PCR; in TCRdb, only in-frame clones are kept and a portion is missing. The sample yields just over 2,000,000 clones, 85% to 95% seen once. Notes on the study in general: Among the subsets, naive ones generally showed larger estimated richness than memory ones.

Healthy and HIV-negative, the adult donors had no recent acute infections or vaccinations. V was clipped by 6 bases and J by 10 bases; unmatched bases: 3. CDR3 length equals 11 residues. Germline assignment: CDR1 ENHRY and CDR2 SYGVKD. The TCR comes from a man between 18 and 29 years old in good health. The chain recombines TRBV10-3 with TRBJ1-1; TRBD1 aligns across 9 bases. The material sequenced was naive CD4+ T cells sorted from blood. Indicated subset: CD45RA+ positively selected. The DNA of the CDR3 is TGTGCCATCAGAGAGGACAGGGGAGCTTTCTTT. Protein: CAIREDRGAFF.